This T cell receptor (beta chain) was captured in a study of identical twins. Study-level results: Zero-insertion findings could be partly confounded by invariant cells (MAIT and iNKT cells). The abundant beta clonotypes from cord blood had fewer insertions, and memory repertoires had none of this.

Many counts were recorded for this clonotype. Its antigen is unknown. A universal primer binding site was introduced by template switching. The final cDNA contained unique molecular identifiers. Each CDR3 protein gets one entry after TCRdb re-called the 5' RACE reads with MiXCR. The table records around 280,000 distinct CDR3 sequences, about 8.3% of them present only once. These data were also filed under a second study, of yellow fever vaccine responses in identical twins. That paper notes: Convergence reportedly seemed to mark part of the twins' vaccine T cell response, with personalization marking the rest.

The receptor comes from a woman in her late teens or twenties in good health. The specimen was memory (CD45RO+) T cells sorted from blood.

In nucleotides, the CDR3 is TGTGCCATCAGCTTGAGTACGAGCTCTGGGGCCAACGTCCTGACTTTC. Translation gives CAISLSTSSGANVLTF. This rearrangement joins TRBV10-3 to TRBJ2-6, with D unresolved. The CDR3 contains 16 residues. V lost 6 bases, J lost 0 bases, and 12 bases lay in between. The germline CDR1 and CDR2 sequences are ENHRY and SYGVKD.